Below are 13 T cell receptor beta chains sequenced from a single sample in a study of regulatory T cells. Primers: 52 TRBV forward and 13 TRBJ reverse. Repertoires were generated with immunoSEQ multiplex PCR, while TCRdb's copy carries only in-frame clones and drops some. Altogether about 35,000 clones are present, around 89% being singletons, with the ten largest covering about 2.5%. These receptors lack a known antigen. Findings and caveats of the study: In CD3G-deficient patients, conventional CD4+ T cells were enriched for hydrophobic CDR3 residues at positions 6 and 7.

The sample consisted of conventional CD4+ T cells sorted from blood. All receptors come from a person aged 18-35 years with CD3G deficiency.

This clone occurred once. The chain is built from TRBV28 and TRBJ1-2; D perhaps matches TRBD1 (6 bases). With 8 bases removed from V and 6 bases from J, the gap between germline ends came to 13 bases. This CDR3 is built from 12 residues. CDR1 is MDHEN, CDR2 SYDVKM, per germline. In DNA, the CDR3 is TGTGCCAGCGGACAGCCTAGAGATGGCTACACCTTC. Translating it yields CASGQPRDGYTF.

This chain links TRBV7-8 with TRBJ2-7; possibly TRBD1 for D (6 bases). The CDR3 loop spans 14 amino acids. Trimming cost V 1 base and J 4 bases, with 11 bases left between them. Germline CDR1 SGHVS, CDR2 FQNEAQ. The CDR3 protein is CASSLDRGKYEQYF. CDR3 nucleotides: TGTGCCAGCAGCTTAGATAGGGGGAAGTACGAGCAGTACTTC.

The rearrangement uses TRBV6-1 and TRBJ2-7, with D perhaps matching TRBD1 or TRBD2 (5 bases each). V lost 8 bases and J 0 bases, leaving 17 bases between the germline ends. The CDR3 consists of 15 residues. From germline, CDR1 is MNHNS and CDR2 SASEGT. The CDR3 DNA is TGTGCCAGCCTCCAGCCCGGGACCTCCTCCTACGAGCAGTACTTC. This gives the protein CASLQPGTSSYEQYF.

This clone was seen only once. The chain has TRBV28 and TRBJ2-2; D not resolved. From germline, CDR1 is MDHEN and CDR2 SYDVKM. CDR3 length: 15 amino acids. Trimming took 6 bases from V and 2 from J, leaving 13 bases between them. CDR3 coding DNA: TGTGCCAGCAGCCTAAACCGGCCAAACACCGGGGAGCTGTTTTTT. It encodes CASSLNRPNTGELFF.

The J gene is TRBJ2-7, the V gene TRBV6-1, with D unclear. V was trimmed by 1 base and J by 5 bases, leaving 9 bases between them. Germline CDR1 reads MNHNS; CDR2 reads SASEGT. The CDR3 has 13 amino acids. CDR3 sequence (DNA): TGTGCCAGCAGTGAAGAAGTACGCGACGAGCAGTACTTC. Translation gives CASSEEVRDEQYF.

The sample holds a few counts of this clone. V and J are TRBV28 and TRBJ1-5; TRBD1 matches at 8 bases. The germline CDR1 and CDR2 sequences are MDHEN and SYDVKM. V shed 2 bases, J shed 8 bases, and the junction held 5 bases outside the gene matches. CDR3 length equals 14 residues. The DNA for the CDR3 is TGTGCCAGCAGTTTAGGACAGGGATGGGAGCCCCAGCATTTT. Translated: CASSLGQGWEPQHF.

This clone was recorded only once. V usage is TRBV27 and J usage is TRBJ1-4; D is uncertain. This CDR3 comprises 15 residues. Germline V gives CDR1 MNHEY, CDR2 SMNVEV (reference sequence). V gave up 0 bases and J gave up 8 bases, with 13 bases separating them. CDR3 DNA sequence: TGTGCCAGCAGTTTATCTGGCCGTTCGGGCGAAAAACTGTTTTTT. Residues: CASSLSGRSGEKLFF.

The chain employs TRBV5-1 and TRBJ1-1, with unresolved D. The germline gives CDR1 SGHRS, CDR2 YFSETQ. V dropped 1 base and J dropped 3 bases, with 10 bases sitting between them. CDR3 length equals 14 residues. DNA of the CDR3: TGCGCCAGCAGCTTGTGGGCGGCGGACACTGAAGCTTTCTTT. Translation gives CASSLWAADTEAFF.

The chain links TRBV27 to TRBJ2-6; D unresolved. This CDR3 is 17 amino acids long. CDR1 and CDR2 from the germline V gene are MNHEY and SMNVEV (reference sequence). V was pared by 8 bases and J by 0 bases, with 17 bases between. CDR3: CASGKWAASSGANVLTF. In nucleotides, the CDR3 is TGTGCCAGCGGCAAATGGGCGGCGAGCTCTGGGGCCAACGTCCTGACTTTC. Using reference TRBV27 and TRBJ2-6 for the parts outside the CDR3, the full variable domain is EAQVTQNPRYLITVTGKKLTVTCSQNMNHEYMSWYRQDPGLGLRQIYYSMNVEVTDKGDVPEGYKVSRKEKRNFPLILESPSPNQTSLYFCASGKWAASSGANVLTFGAGSRLTVL.

The chain recombines TRBV2 with TRBJ1-6; D is possibly TRBD1 (6 bases). The V and J ends lost 7 bases and 7 bases respectively, with 8 bases between them. The V gene's germline CDR1 is SNHLY and CDR2 FYNNEI. The CDR3 loop spans 12 amino acids. The CDR3 sequence: CASKQGNSPLHF. DNA of the CDR3: TGTGCCAGCAAACAGGGCAATTCACCCCTCCACTTT.

Only one count was recorded for this clone. The chain carries TRBV7-2 and TRBJ1-1; perhaps TRBD1 as D (6 bases). Trimming removed 4 bases at V and 5 bases at J, with 14 bases between. CDR1 SGHTA and CDR2 FQGNSA come from the germline V gene. CDR3 length: 14 residues. As DNA, the CDR3 is TGTGCCAGCAGCTCCAGGGGCGTAGGGACTGAAGCTTTCTTT. It codes for CASSSRGVGTEAFF.

The rearrangement uses TRBV6-6 and TRBJ1-4; D possibly corresponds to TRBD1 (6 bases). This CDR3 is 14 amino acids long. Trimming shortened V by 5 bases and J by 4 bases, and 11 bases separated the two germline ends. Germline values: CDR1 MNHNY, CDR2 SVGAGI (reference sequence). The CDR3 loop reads CASSTTGNNEKLFF. The CDR3 nucleotides read TGTGCCAGCAGTACAACAGGGAATAATGAAAAACTGTTTTTT.

The V and J genes are TRBV5-1 and TRBJ2-2, with D hard to call. The germline gives CDR1 SGHRS, CDR2 YFSETQ. The ends were cut back, 0 bases at V and 0 bases at J, with 6 bases in the middle. This CDR3 has 15 residues. The CDR3 DNA follows: TGCGCCAGCAGCTTGGGTAGAACGAACACCGGGGAGCTGTTTTTT. As protein: CASSLGRTNTGELFF.